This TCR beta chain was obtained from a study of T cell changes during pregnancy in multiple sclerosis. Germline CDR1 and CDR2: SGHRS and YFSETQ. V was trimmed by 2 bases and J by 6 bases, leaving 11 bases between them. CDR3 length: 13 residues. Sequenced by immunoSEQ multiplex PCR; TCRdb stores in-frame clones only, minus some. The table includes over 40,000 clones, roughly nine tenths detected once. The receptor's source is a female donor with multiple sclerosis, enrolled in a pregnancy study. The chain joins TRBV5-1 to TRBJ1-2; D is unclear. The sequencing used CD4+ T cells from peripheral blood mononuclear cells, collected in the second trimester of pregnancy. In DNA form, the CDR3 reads TGCGCCAGCAGCTTATGGCAAAACGATGGCTACACCTTC. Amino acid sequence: CASSLWQNDGYTF.